The source of this T cell receptor beta chain is a study of control samples from healthy donors and cancer patients. The CDR3 consists of 16 residues. V was clipped by 2 bases and J by 4 bases; unmatched bases: 8. Germline values: CDR1 MNHEY, CDR2 SVGEGT. Sequencing used immunoSEQ multiplex PCR; TCRdb keeps in-frame clones, though not all of them. The sample holds roughly 92,000 clones, about 89% seen once. The receptor was derived from a woman aged 55-70 years in good health. The chain uses TRBV6-2 or TRBV6-3 and TRBJ1-2, with TRBD1 identical over 9 bases. The source material was blood. The CDR3, as DNA: TGTGCCAGCAGTTACGGACAGGGGTCCTCGATCTATGGCTACACCTTC. Translation gives CASSYGQGSSIYGYTF.